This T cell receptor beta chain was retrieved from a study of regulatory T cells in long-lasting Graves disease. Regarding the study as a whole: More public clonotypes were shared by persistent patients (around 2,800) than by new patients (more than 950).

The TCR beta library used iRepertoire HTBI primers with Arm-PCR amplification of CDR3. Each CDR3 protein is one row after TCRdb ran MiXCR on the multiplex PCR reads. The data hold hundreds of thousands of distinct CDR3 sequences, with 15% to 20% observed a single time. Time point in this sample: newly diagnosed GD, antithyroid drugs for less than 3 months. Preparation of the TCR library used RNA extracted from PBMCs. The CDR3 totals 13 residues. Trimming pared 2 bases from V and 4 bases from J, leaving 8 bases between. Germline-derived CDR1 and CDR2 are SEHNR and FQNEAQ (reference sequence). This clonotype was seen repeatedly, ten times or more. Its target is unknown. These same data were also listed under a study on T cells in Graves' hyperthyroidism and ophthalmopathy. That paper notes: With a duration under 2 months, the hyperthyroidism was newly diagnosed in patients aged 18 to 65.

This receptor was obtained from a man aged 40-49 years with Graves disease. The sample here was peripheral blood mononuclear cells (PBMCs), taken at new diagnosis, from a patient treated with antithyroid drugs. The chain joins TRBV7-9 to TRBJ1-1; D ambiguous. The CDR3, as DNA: TGTGCCAGCAGCTTACAGGAATTCACTGAAGCTTTCTTT. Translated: CASSLQEFTEAFF.